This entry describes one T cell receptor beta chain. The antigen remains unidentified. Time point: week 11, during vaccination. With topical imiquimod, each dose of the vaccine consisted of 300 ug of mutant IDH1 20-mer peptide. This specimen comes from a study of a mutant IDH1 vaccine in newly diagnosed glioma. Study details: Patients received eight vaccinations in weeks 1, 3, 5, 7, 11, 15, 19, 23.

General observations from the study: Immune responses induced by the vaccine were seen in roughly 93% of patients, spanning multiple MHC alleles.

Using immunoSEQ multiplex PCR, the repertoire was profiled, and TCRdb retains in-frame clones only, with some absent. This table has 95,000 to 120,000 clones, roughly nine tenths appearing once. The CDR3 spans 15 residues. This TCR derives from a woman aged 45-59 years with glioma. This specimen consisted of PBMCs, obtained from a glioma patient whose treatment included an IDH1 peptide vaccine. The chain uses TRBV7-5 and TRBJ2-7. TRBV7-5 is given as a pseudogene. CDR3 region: CASSLAQGRLYEQYF. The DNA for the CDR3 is TGTGCCAGCAGCTTAGCCCAGGGACGGCTCTACGAGCAGTACTTC.